This TCR beta chain was documented in a study of early T cells in non-severe SARS-CoV-2 infection. Study as a whole: Whole-blood bulk RNA, unsorted, was sequenced, and chains were unpaired.

A single record per CDR3 protein comes from TCRdb applying MiXCR to the 5' RACE reads. The repertoire holds tens of thousands of distinct CDR3 sequences, with under 15% as singletons. The germline V gene encodes CDR1 MGHRA and CDR2 YSYEKL. Losses at the gene ends were 3 bases for V and 7 bases for J; bases not matched to a gene: 10. The CDR3 has 16 amino acids. The chain carries TRBV4-1 and TRBJ2-2; TRBD2 agrees at 8 bases. Sequenced sample: whole blood. This TCR derives from an adult who was a healthcare worker with PCR-confirmed SARS-CoV-2 infection or an uninfected control (not recorded which). The CDR3 region has the DNA TGCGCCAGCAGCCATTCCATTCCCGGGACTAGCGGGGAGCTGTTTTTT. Translated, it gives CASSHSIPGTSGELFF.